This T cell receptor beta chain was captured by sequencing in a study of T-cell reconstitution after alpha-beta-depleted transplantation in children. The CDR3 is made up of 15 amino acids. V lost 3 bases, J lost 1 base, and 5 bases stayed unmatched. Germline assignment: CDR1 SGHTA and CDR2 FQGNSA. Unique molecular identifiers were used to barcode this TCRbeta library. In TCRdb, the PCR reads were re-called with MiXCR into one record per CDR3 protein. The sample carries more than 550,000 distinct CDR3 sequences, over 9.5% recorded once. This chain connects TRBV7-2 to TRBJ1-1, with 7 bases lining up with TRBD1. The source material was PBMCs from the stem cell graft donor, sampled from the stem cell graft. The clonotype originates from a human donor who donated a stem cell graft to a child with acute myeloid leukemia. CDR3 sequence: CASSFRQGRNTEAFF. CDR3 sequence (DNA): TGTGCCAGCAGCTTCCGACAGGGACGGAACACTGAAGCTTTCTTT.